One and the same sample provided the 12 T cell receptor beta chains below, sequenced in a study of shared clonotypes between healthy human individuals. Some clones are missing from TCRdb's copy, which holds only in-frame ones; the method was immunoSEQ multiplex PCR. Among 2 million to 2.5 million clones listed, 90% to 96% were seen once. The sequenced material came from naive CD4+ T cells sorted from blood. Subset specified: CD45RA+ positively selected. The receptor source for this set is a man aged 18 to 30 in good health.

V usage is TRBV7-2 and J usage is TRBJ2-7, with D uncertain. The CDR3 extends over 14 amino acids. Germline V lookup: CDR1 SGHTA, CDR2 FQGNSA. With 3 bases removed from V and 5 bases from J, the gap between germline ends came to 14 bases. The CDR3 nucleotides are TGTGCCAGCAGCTTGAGACTTCCGGGCGACGAGCAGTACTTC. Protein product: CASSLRLPGDEQYF.

This chain uses TRBV7-9 with TRBJ1-1; D gene ambiguous. The CDR3 totals 15 residues. Deletions cut 0 bases from V and 0 bases from J, with 8 bases between. Germline-derived CDR1 and CDR2 are SEHNR and FQNEAQ (reference sequence). The CDR3: CASSLAGPVNTEAFF. The CDR3 bases are TGTGCCAGCAGCTTAGCCGGGCCAGTGAACACTGAAGCTTTCTTT.

V is TRBV4-3 and J is TRBJ1-2, with TRBD1 matching over 8 bases. The junction had 10 bases not matched to a gene; V was cut back by 0 bases and J by 4 bases. Germline V gene sequence: CDR1 LGHNA, CDR2 YSLEER. The CDR3 runs to 17 residues. The CDR3 spells CASSQEADRALSYGYTF. DNA for the CDR3: TGCGCCAGCAGCCAAGAGGCGGACAGGGCCCTGAGCTATGGCTACACCTTC.

CDR3 in DNA: TGTGCCAGCAGTGAACATGGGGCCAACGTCCTGACTTTC. Protein sequence: CASSEHGANVLTF. The rearrangement uses TRBV6-1 and TRBJ2-6; D gene ambiguous. Germline V lookup: CDR1 MNHNS, CDR2 SASEGT. This CDR3 is 13 amino acids long. V was cut by 2 bases and J by 3 bases, with 2 bases left in between.

This rearrangement joins TRBV4-3 to TRBJ2-1; 11 bases are shared with TRBD2. V trimming: 4 bases; J trimming: 6 bases; junction bases outside the gene matches: 2. CDR3 length equals 14 residues. In germline, CDR1 is LGHNA, CDR2 YSLEER. CDR3 amino acids: CASSLGLAGNEQFF. CDR3 in DNA: TGCGCCAGCAGCCTCGGACTAGCGGGCAATGAGCAGTTCTTC.

The chain joins TRBV5-4 to TRBJ2-1; D uncertain. V lost 3 bases to trimming and J lost 0 bases, with 10 bases between them. Germline V gene data show CDR1 as SGHNT and CDR2 as YYREEE (reference sequence). The CDR3 consists of 15 residues. The CDR3 DNA sequence: TGTGCCAGCAGCTCCACAACGAGCTCCTACAATGAGCAGTTCTTC. Its protein product is CASSSTTSSYNEQFF.

The chain is built from TRBV7-9 and TRBJ2-3; D gene uncertain. The ends were cut back, 6 bases at V and 0 bases at J, with 10 bases in the middle. Germline V gives CDR1 SEHNR, CDR2 FQNEAQ (reference sequence). CDR3 length equals 14 residues. The CDR3 is CASRSKASTDTQYF. The CDR3 bases are TGTGCCAGCAGATCGAAGGCTAGCACAGATACGCAGTATTTT.

The chain joins TRBV12-5 to TRBJ2-2, with 8 positions matching TRBD1. Germline trimming cut 4 bases from V and 1 base from J; bases unmatched to any gene: 11. CDR3 length equals 18 residues. CDR1 LGHNT and CDR2 FRNRAP come from the germline V gene. This CDR3 is CASGSPRLGQGNTGELFF. In DNA, the CDR3 is TGTGCTAGTGGTTCGCCTCGACTTGGACAGGGGAACACCGGGGAGCTGTTTTTT.

This clone showed up just once. J is TRBJ2-7 and V is TRBV7-8, with TRBD1 identical over 12 bases. The CDR3 consists of 16 residues. Germline V CDR1 and CDR2: SGHVS, FQNEAQ. V shed 2 bases and J 9 bases; nucleotides not matched to a gene: 11. This CDR3 reads CASSLTLAGQGARQYF. DNA of the CDR3: TGTGCCAGCAGCTTAACCCTGGCGGGACAGGGGGCGAGGCAGTACTTC.

The chain recombines TRBV7-9 with TRBJ1-4; D is undetermined. The CDR3 covers 13 residues. The germline gives CDR1 SEHNR, CDR2 FQNEAQ (reference sequence). Trimming took off 5 bases at V and 7 bases at J, with 11 bases between the two ends. CDR3 amino acids: CASSPVVPEKLFF. CDR3 bases: TGTGCCAGCAGCCCCGTGGTACCTGAAAAACTGTTTTTT. The full variable domain, with the rest looked up from reference TRBV7-9 and TRBJ1-4, is DTGVSQNPRHKITKRGQNVTFRCDPISEHNRLYWYRQTLGQGPEFLTYFQNEAQLEKSRLLSDRFSAERPKGSFSTLEIQRTEQGDSAMYLCASSPVVPEKLFFGSGTQLSVL.

This sequence joins TRBV28 and TRBJ2-7, with D maybe TRBD2 (6 bases). CDR1 MDHEN and CDR2 SYDVKM come from the germline V gene. Trimming removed 5 bases from V and 2 bases from J, with 10 bases in between. The CDR3 length is 13 residues. The DNA of the CDR3 is TGTGCCAGCAGTAGCGGGCCGACCTACGAGCAGTACTTC. Protein: CASSSGPTYEQYF.

The chain joins TRBV30 to TRBJ1-1, with D perhaps matching TRBD1 (5 bases). V lost 4 bases to trimming and J lost 1 base, with 7 bases between them. The germline CDR1 and CDR2 sequences are GTSNPN and SVGIG (reference sequence). This CDR3 contains 12 residues. CDR3 bases: TGTGCCTGGACAAGGGGGAACACTGAAGCTTTCTTT. As protein: CAWTRGNTEAFF.